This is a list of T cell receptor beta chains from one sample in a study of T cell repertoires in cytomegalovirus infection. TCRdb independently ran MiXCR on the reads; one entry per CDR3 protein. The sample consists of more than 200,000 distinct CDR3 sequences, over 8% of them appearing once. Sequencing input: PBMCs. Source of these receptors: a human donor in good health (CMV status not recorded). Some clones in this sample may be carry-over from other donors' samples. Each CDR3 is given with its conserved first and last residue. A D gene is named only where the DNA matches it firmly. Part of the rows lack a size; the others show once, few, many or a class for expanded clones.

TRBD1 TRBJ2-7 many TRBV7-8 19 CASSLAPASGTGKSYEQYF TGTGCCAGCAGCTTAGCCCCTGCCAGTGGGACAGGGAAATCCTACGAGCAGTACTTC
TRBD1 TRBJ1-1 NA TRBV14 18 CASSPRGTGGSVNTEAFF TGTGCCAGCAGCCCAAGAGGGACAGGGGGCTCGGTGAACACTGAAGCTTTCTTT
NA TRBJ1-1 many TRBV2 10 CARGAVEAFF TGTGCCAGGGGGGCGGTAGAAGCTTTCTTT
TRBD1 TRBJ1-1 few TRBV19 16 CASSTRQGARDTEAFF TGTGCCAGTAGTACCCGACAGGGGGCTCGGGACACTGAAGCTTTCTTT
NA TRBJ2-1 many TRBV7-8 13 CASSPTGGNEQFF TGTGCCAGCAGCCCGACAGGCGGCAATGAGCAGTTCTTC
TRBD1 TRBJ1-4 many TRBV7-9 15 CASSSTQGLSEKLFF TGTGCCAGCAGCTCCACACAGGGGTTGAGTGAAAAACTGTTTTTT
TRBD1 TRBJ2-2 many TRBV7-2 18 CASSPSPGTGGITGELFF TGTGCCAGCAGCCCCTCTCCCGGGACAGGGGGCATCACCGGGGAGCTGTTTTTT
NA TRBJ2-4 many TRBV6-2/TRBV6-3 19 CASSYSEGRTGGFRNIQYF TGTGCCAGCAGTTACTCCGAGGGTCGGACCGGGGGATTCAGAAACATTCAGTACTTC
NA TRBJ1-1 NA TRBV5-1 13 CASSVRGVTEAFF TGCGCCAGCAGCGTCAGGGGAGTCACTGAAGCTTTCTTT
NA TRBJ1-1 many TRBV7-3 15 CASSLSPLPDTEAFF TGTGCCAGCAGCTTAAGCCCTCTTCCGGACACTGAAGCTTTCTTT
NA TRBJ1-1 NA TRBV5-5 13 CASSPRWNTGAFF TGTGCCAGCAGCCCCCGGTGGAACACTGGAGCTTTCTTT
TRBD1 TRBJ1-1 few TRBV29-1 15 CSGEQGAGAVTEAFF TGCAGCGGCGAACAGGGGGCTGGAGCCGTCACTGAAGCTTTCTTT
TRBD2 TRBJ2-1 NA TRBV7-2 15 CASSFSRGRGNEQFF TGTGCCAGCAGCTTTAGTCGCGGGAGGGGCAATGAGCAGTTCTTC
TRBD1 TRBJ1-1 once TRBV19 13 CASMDRGLAEAFF TGTGCCAGTATGGACAGGGGGCTAGCTGAAGCTTTCTTT
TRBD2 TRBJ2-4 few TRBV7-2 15 CASSSHRIAGDIQYF TGTGCCAGCAGCTCCCACAGGATCGCGGGAGACATTCAGTACTTC
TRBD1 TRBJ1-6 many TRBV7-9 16 CASSPRTGADNSPLHF TGTGCCAGCAGCCCCCGGACAGGGGCGGATAATTCACCCCTCCACTTT
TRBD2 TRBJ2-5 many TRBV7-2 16 CASSWAGGPFSETQYF TGTGCCAGCAGCTGGGCGGGGGGGCCTTTTTCCGAGACCCAGTACTTC
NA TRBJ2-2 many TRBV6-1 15 CASSAGTRRTGELFF TGTGCCAGCAGTGCTGGGACAAGAAGGACCGGGGAGCTGTTTTTT
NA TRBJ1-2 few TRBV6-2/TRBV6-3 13 CASSYGTNYGYTF TGTGCCAGCAGTTACGGGACCAACTATGGCTACACCTTC
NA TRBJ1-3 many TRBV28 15 CASRTGEGSGNTIYF TGTGCCAGCAGGACAGGAGAGGGCTCTGGAAACACCATATATTTT